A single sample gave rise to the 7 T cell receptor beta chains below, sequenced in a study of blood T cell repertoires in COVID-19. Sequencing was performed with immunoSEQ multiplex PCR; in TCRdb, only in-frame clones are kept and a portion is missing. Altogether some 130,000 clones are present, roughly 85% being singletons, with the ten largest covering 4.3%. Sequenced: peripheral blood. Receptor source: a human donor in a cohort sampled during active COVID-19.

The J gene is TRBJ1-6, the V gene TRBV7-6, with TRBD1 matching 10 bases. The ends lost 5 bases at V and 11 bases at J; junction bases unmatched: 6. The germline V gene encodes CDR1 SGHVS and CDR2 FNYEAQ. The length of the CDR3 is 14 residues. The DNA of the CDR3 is TGTGCCAGCAGCCTGGGACAGGGGAGGACACCCCTCCACTTT. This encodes CASSLGQGRTPLHF.

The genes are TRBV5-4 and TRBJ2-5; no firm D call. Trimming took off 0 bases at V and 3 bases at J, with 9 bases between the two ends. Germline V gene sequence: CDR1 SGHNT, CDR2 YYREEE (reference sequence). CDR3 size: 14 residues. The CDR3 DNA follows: TGTGCCAGCAGCTTGGTGTTTCAGGAAGAGACCCAGTACTTC. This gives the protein CASSLVFQEETQYF.

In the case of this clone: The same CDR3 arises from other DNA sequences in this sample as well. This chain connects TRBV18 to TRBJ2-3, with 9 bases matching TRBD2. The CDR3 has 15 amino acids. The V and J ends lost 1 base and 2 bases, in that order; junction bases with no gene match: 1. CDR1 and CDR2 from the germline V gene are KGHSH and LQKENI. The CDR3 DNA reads TGTGCCAGCTCACCACTAGCGGGGGTCACAGATACGCAGTATTTT. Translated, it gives CASSPLAGVTDTQYF.

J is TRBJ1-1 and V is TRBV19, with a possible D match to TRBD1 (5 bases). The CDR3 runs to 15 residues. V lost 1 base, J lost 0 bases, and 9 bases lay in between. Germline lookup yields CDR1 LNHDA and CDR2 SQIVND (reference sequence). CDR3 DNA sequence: TGTGCCAGTAGTATAGTTGGGGCCATGAACACTGAAGCTTTCTTT. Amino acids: CASSIVGAMNTEAFF. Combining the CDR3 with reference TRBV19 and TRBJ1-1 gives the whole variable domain DGGITQSPKYLFRKEGQNVTLSCEQNLNHDAMYWYRQDPGQGLRLIYYSQIVNDFQKGDIAEGYSVSREKKESFPLTVTSAQKNPTAFYLCASSIVGAMNTEAFFGQGTRLTVV.

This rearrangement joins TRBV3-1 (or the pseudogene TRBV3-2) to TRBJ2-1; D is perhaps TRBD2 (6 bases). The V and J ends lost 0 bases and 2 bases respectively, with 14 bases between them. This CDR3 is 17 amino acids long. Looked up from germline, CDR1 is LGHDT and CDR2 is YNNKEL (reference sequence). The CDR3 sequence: CASSQDLAVAAYNEQFF. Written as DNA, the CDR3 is TGTGCCAGCAGCCAAGATCTGGCGGTAGCGGCCTACAATGAGCAGTTCTTC.

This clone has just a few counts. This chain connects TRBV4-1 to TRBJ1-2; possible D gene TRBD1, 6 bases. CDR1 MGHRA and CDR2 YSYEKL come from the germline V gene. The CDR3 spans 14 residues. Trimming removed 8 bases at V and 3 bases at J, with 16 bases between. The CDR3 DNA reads TGCGCCAGCCGTGCGTCACAGGGACACTATGGCTACACCTTC. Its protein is CASRASQGHYGYTF.

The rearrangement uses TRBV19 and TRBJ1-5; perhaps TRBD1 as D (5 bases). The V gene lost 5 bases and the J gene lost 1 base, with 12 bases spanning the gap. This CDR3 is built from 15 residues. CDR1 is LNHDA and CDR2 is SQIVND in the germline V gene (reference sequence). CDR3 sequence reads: CASSPGKVSNQPQHF. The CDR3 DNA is TGTGCCAGTAGTCCAGGGAAGGTAAGCAATCAGCCCCAGCATTTT.